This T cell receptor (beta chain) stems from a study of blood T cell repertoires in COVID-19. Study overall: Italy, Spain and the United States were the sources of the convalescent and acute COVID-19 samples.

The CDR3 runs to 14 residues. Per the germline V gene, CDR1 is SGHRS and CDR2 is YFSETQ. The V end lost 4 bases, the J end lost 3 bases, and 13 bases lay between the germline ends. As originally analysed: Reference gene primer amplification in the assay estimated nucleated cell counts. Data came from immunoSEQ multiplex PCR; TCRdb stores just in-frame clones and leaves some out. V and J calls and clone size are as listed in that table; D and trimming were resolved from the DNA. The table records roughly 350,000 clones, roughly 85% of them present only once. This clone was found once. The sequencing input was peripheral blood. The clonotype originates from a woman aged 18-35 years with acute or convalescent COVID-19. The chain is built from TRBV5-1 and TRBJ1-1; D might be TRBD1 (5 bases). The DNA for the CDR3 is TGCGCCAGCAGCCCAGGCGGGGGGGACACTGAAGCTTTCTTT. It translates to CASSPGGGDTEAFF.